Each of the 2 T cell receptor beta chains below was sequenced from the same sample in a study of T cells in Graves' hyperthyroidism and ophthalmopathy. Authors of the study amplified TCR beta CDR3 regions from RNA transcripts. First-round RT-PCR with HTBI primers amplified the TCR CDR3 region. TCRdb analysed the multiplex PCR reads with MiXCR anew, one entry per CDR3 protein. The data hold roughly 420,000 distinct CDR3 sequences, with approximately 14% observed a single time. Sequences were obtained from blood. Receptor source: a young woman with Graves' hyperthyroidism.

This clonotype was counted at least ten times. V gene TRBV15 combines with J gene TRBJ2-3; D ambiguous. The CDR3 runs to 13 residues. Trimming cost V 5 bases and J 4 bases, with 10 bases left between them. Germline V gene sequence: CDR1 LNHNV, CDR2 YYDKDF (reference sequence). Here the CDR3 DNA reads TGTGCCACCAGCTTGTTGAGGCCAGATACGCAGTATTTT. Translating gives CATSLLRPDTQYF.

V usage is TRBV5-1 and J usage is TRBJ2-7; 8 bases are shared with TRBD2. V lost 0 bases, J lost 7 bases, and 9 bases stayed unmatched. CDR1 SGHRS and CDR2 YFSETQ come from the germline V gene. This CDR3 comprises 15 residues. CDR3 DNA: TGCGCCAGCAGCTTGGCCACTAGCGGCACTAGGGAGCAGTACTTC. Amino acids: CASSLATSGTREQYF.